This TCR beta chain was observed in a study of cytomegalovirus exposure and HLA in healthy donors. Both 60 Vbeta primers and 13 Jbeta primers went into the PCR. The protocol was immunoSEQ multiplex PCR, while the TCRdb copy is restricted to in-frame clones and leaves out a portion. The sample holds some 150,000 clones, approximately 80% seen once. Overall study findings and caveats: TCR beta sequences reportedly predicted most subjects' HLA-A and HLA-B alleles accurately. Diagnosis of cytomegalovirus status made by the classifier reportedly showed high specificity and sensitivity.

With regard to this clone: Its antigen remains unidentified.

Germline V gives CDR1 SGHAT, CDR2 FQNNGV. The CDR3 covers 18 residues. The J segment lost 7 bases and the V segment lost 3 bases, leaving 12 bases of the junction unmatched. The chain is built from TRBV11-2 and TRBJ1-4, with 12 bases lining up with TRBD1. The sequenced material came from PBMCs. The sequence was collected from a woman under 30 in good health and CMV-seropositive. CDR3 sequence reads: CASSFGTGGFPPLEKLFF. In nucleotides, the CDR3 is TGTGCCAGCAGCTTCGGGACAGGGGGCTTCCCTCCCCTTGAAAAACTGTTTTTT. Full variable domain (remainder filled in from reference TRBV11-2 and TRBJ1-4): EAGVAQSPRYKIIEKRQSVAFWCNPISGHATLYWYQQILGQGPKLLIQFQNNGVVDDSQLPKDRFSAERLKGVDSTLKIQPAKLEDSAVYLCASSFGTGGFPPLEKLFFGSGTQLSVL.